These T cell receptor beta chains were read from a single sample in a study of beta chain features in type 1 diabetes. Sequencing used immunoSEQ multiplex PCR; TCRdb keeps in-frame clones, though not all of them. The sample lists roughly 450,000 clones, about 15% occurring once. The sequencing input was naive CD4+ T cells from blood. Source of these receptors: a man aged 25 to 40 in good health. CDR3s include the opening cysteine and the closing phenylalanine or tryptophan. D genes are given only for firm matches. The size entry is marked missing in some rows and otherwise reads once, few, many or a size class.

abundance	j_gene	d_gene	v_gene	CDR3aa	CDR3nt
few	TRBJ1-1	.	TRBV9	CASSVSPNTEAFF	TGTGCCAGCAGCGTAAGCCCGAACACTGAAGCTTTCTTT
once	TRBJ1-5	TRBD1	TRBV2	CASSLTGGWQPQHF	TGTGCCAGCAGTTTGACAGGGGGATGGCAGCCCCAGCATTTT
.	TRBJ2-5	TRBD2	TRBV30	CAAFLSGTSLQTQYF	TGTGCCGCATTCTTATCCGGGACTAGCTTGCAGACCCAGTACTTC
.	TRBJ2-5	.	TRBV30	CAWSSWGETQYF	TGTGCCTGGAGTAGTTGGGGAGAGACCCAGTACTTC
.	TRBJ2-7	TRBD2	TRBV7-6	CASSSLAGGRGEQYF	TGTGCCAGCAGCTCCCTAGCGGGGGGACGCGGCGAGCAGTACTTC
.	TRBJ2-2	.	TRBV11-3	CASSSEGNTGELFF	TGTGCCAGCAGCTCTGAAGGGAACACCGGGGAGCTGTTTTTT
.	TRBJ2-1	TRBD2	TRBV7-2	CASSLGGSGSSEQFF	TGTGCCAGCAGCTTAGGCGGTAGCGGGAGTTCTGAGCAGTTCTTC
.	TRBJ2-3	TRBD1	TRBV9	CASSAGTGNSPRQYF	TGTGCCAGCAGCGCCGGGACAGGGAATAGTCCGAGGCAGTATTTT
.	TRBJ1-6	.	TRBV9	CASSVETSNSPLHF	TGTGCCAGCAGCGTAGAAACTAGCAATTCACCCCTCCACTTT
few	TRBJ2-3	.	TRBV7-9	CASSHGPPSTDTQYF	TGTGCCAGCAGCCACGGACCCCCAAGCACAGATACGCAGTATTTT
.	TRBJ2-2	.	TRBV19	CASSMLTPGELFF	TGTGCCAGTAGTATGTTAACACCCGGGGAGCTGTTTTTT
.	TRBJ2-7	.	TRBV5-6	CASSLEWGPTYEQYF	TGTGCCAGCAGCTTGGAGTGGGGGCCGACCTACGAGCAGTACTTC
few	TRBJ2-2	.	TRBV7-6	CASSLGSRSNTGELFF	TGTGCCAGCAGCTTAGGATCCCGGTCGAACACCGGGGAGCTGTTTTTT
.	TRBJ2-5	.	TRBV5-1	CASSLDGSITETQYF	TGCGCCAGCAGCTTGGACGGGTCCATTACGGAGACCCAGTACTTC
.	TRBJ2-6	.	TRBV7-9	CASKPRASGANVLTF	TGTGCCAGCAAGCCGAGGGCCTCTGGGGCCAACGTCCTGACTTTC
few	TRBJ2-1	.	TRBV5-6	CASTFGGEQFF	TGTGCCAGCACTTTCGGCGGTGAGCAGTTCTTC
.	TRBJ2-2	TRBD1	TRBV18	CASSPGQGTNTGELFF	TGTGCCAGCTCACCAGGACAGGGGACGAACACCGGGGAGCTGTTTTTT